This T cell receptor (beta chain) is drawn from a study of blood T cell repertoires in COVID-19 (dated by TCRdb to 2020 to 2022). Concerning the study at large: Samples from collaborators originated in the United States, Italy and Spain and spanned both the acute and convalescent phases of COVID-19. Deeply sampled blood TCRbeta repertoires from subjects exposed to, actively infected with, or recovered from COVID-19 were included in the dataset. Samples were obtained from the ongoing ImmuneRACE study (first 160 participants) and from 1,254 subjects provided by 6 global collaborators. The sample metadata nearly always contained a de-identified subject ID, COVID-19 status, age in years and sex. The repertoires were released in a freely available public database meant as a resource for research on the immune response to SARS-CoV-2. The material from the prospective study consisted of cDNA or gDNA derived from T cells, B-cell-depleted T cells, or PBMCs. Where HLA class I and class II types were available, the types were taken from metadata supplied by the sample provider, not from assay-based typing. General findings and caveats noted by the study authors: How much clinical and demographic metadata was included differed by source and by participant, and the metadata was provided uncurated.

A note on this clone: No antigen is known for it. Per-base quality was not reported, and no clone a single base away is much larger than it.

According to the germline V gene, CDR1 reads SGHRS and CDR2 reads YFSETQ. Germline trimming: 0 bases from V, 12 bases from J; junction bases outside gene matches: 21. The CDR3 numbers 18 residues from cysteine through phenylalanine. Only the CDR3 part of the read is kept: 54 bases, read in frame from the first base. TCRbeta CDR3 regions were amplified from genomic DNA by means of the immunoSEQ Assay, a bias-controlled multiplex PCR. From the authors' description of their analysis: The number of nucleated cells in each sample was estimated from the amplification of reference gene primers within the assay. To quantify the absolute abundance of each unique TCRbeta CDR3 rearrangement, sequence reads were collapsed and filtered. For each sample, productive Simpson clonality was calculated as the square root of Simpson's diversity index over productive rearrangements. TCRdb carries this immuneACCESS record with in-frame sequences only. Its versions omit some clonotypes, under half of them owing to an unresolved V gene in the studies checked, with the rest unexplained. That table is the source of V, J and clone size, and D and trimming were worked out from the DNA. The sample table contains fewer than 300,000 clones; only one count was recorded for 85% to 90% of them. The ten largest clones represent roughly 6% of the sample.

One collaborating source in Seattle enrolled patients during active infection and followed them longitudinally through the course of disease. The collaborating institutions used their own protocols to collect whole blood in K2EDTA tubes. For TCRbeta analysis, collaborators shipped samples as frozen whole blood, isolated PBMCs, or DNA extracted from either of those sample types. This sequence was found in a woman aged 45 to 65 with COVID-19, enrolled during active disease. This chain is built from TRBV5-1 and TRBJ2-1; the junction holds 7 bases that match TRBD1. Sequencing was done on a sample of peripheral blood. The nucleotides are TGCGCCAGCAGCTTGGGCGCGCTAAGTACAGGGGAGCCTTCTTGGCAGTTCTTC. This encodes CASSLGALSTGEPSWQFF.